This T cell receptor beta chain was captured by sequencing in a study of T cells in Graves' hyperthyroidism and ophthalmopathy. Ophthalmopathy in the patients scored at least 3 on Clinical Activity Score and at least 4 on NOSPECS grade, lasting under 3 months. Exclusion criteria comprised uncontrolled infection, other autoimmune disease, pregnancy or lactation. Diagnoses were established using clinical symptoms, serum thyroxine and TRAb, thyroid ultrasound and orbital computed tomography. What was amplified from RNA transcripts were TCR beta CDR3 regions. Primed by the HTBI set, a first-round RT-PCR was run on the TCR CDR3. TCRdb re-called the multiplex PCR reads with MiXCR, one entry per CDR3 protein. In the table there are about 640,000 distinct CDR3 sequences, 20% of which are singletons. The CDR3 contains 14 residues. Trimming removed 8 bases at V and 0 bases at J, with 11 bases between. Germline assignment: CDR1 LGHDT and CDR2 YNNKEL (reference sequence).

The receptor's source is a man aged 25-45 years with Graves' ophthalmopathy. The chain couples TRBV3-1 to TRBJ2-1, with D unclear. The sample consisted of blood. Here the CDR3 reads CASSPRASYNEQFF. The CDR3 nucleotides read TGTGCCAGCTCCCCTCGGGCCTCCTACAATGAGCAGTTCTTC.